This is a list of T cell receptor beta chains from one sample in a study of vaccination effects on CD4 cells after COVID-19. Their cognate antigens are unknown. Profiled with immunoSEQ multiplex PCR; TCRdb holds only in-frame clones, not every one. The sample comprises tens of thousands of clones, 70% to 85% of which are singletons, and roughly 4% rests with the top ten. The material sequenced was CD4+ T cells from PBMCs cultured with HCoV-OC43 spike peptides, taken before COVID-19 vaccination. The receptor set was obtained from a human donor who received a COVID-19 vaccine. Both conserved end residues are part of each CDR3. A D gene is named only where the DNA matches it firmly. The size field is filled for only some rows; it gives once, few, many or a size class.

TRBD2	TRBV4-1	NA	TRBJ2-5	CASSQEGSGGPTLRETQYF	TGCGCCAGCAGCCAAGAGGGTAGCGGGGGACCGACCCTCCGGGAGACCCAGTACTTC
TRBD2	TRBV24-1	NA	TRBJ2-5	CATSDIGGTRETQYF	TGTGCCACCAGTGATATCGGGGGGACGAGAGAGACCCAGTACTTC
TRBD2	TRBV6-6	NA	TRBJ2-3	CASSYSTSGTDTQYF	TGTGCCAGCAGTTACTCGACTAGCGGCACAGATACGCAGTATTTT
TRBD1	TRBV12-5	once	TRBJ1-3	CASGLVLPGQGFSGNTIYF	TGTGCTAGTGGTTTGGTACTTCCGGGACAGGGGTTCTCCGGAAACACCATATATTTT
TRBD2	TRBV18	once	TRBJ2-3	CASWGLAGGTDTQYF	TGTGCCAGCTGGGGACTAGCGGGAGGCACAGATACGCAGTATTTT
NA	TRBV12-3/TRBV12-4	once	TRBJ1-2	CASSLRTYGYTF	TGTGCCAGCAGTCTCCGGACCTATGGCTACACCTTC
NA	TRBV27	NA	TRBJ2-3	CASSLTEKGTDTQYF	TGTGCCAGCAGTTTAACAGAGAAAGGCACAGATACGCAGTATTTT
NA	TRBV6-5	NA	TRBJ1-5	CASSYGGVGQPQHF	TGTGCCAGCAGTTACGGAGGAGTTGGTCAGCCCCAGCATTTT
TRBD2	TRBV18	NA	TRBJ2-1	CASSPKTSSEQFF	TGTGCCAGCTCACCGAAGACTAGCAGTGAGCAGTTCTTC
NA	TRBV5-8	few	TRBJ1-1	CASPTLRGLNTEAFF	TGTGCCAGCCCTACACTGAGGGGCCTGAACACTGAAGCTTTCTTT
TRBD2	TRBV5-6	NA	TRBJ2-2	CASSFRGGEAGELFF	TGTGCCAGCAGCTTTCGCGGGGGGGAGGCCGGGGAGCTGTTTTTT
TRBD1	TRBV18	NA	TRBJ1-1	CASSPQGQGTTEAFF	TGTGCCAGCTCACCACAGGGACAGGGGACCACTGAAGCTTTCTTT
NA	TRBV5-1	NA	TRBJ1-1	CASSFISTAKNTEAFF	TGCGCCAGCAGCTTCATTAGTACGGCCAAGAACACTGAAGCTTTCTTT
NA	TRBV18	NA	TRBJ1-3	CASSPRESRENTIYF	TGTGCCAGCTCACCGAGGGAGAGCAGGGAGAACACCATATATTTT
NA	TRBV5-6	NA	TRBJ2-2	CASGTGARMTGELFF	TGTGCCAGCGGGACTGGGGCTCGTATGACCGGGGAGCTGTTTTTT
NA	TRBV7-3	NA	TRBJ1-3	CASSPLNGNTIYF	TGTGCCAGCAGCCCGCTGAACGGAAACACCATATATTTT
TRBD1	TRBV5-1	NA	TRBJ1-6	CASSGGQSYNSPLHF	TGCGCCAGCAGCGGGGGACAGTCCTATAATTCACCCCTCCACTTT
NA	TRBV7-2	NA	TRBJ2-2	CASSFTQGRPGELFF	TGTGCCAGCAGCTTTACCCAGGGGAGACCCGGGGAGCTGTTTTTT
TRBD2	TRBV5-1	NA	TRBJ2-3	CASSLAARGTSTDTQYF	TGCGCCAGCAGCTTGGCTGCGCGGGGGACGAGCACAGATACGCAGTATTTT
NA	TRBV5-1	NA	TRBJ2-1	CASSRDSLGLYNEQFF	TGCGCCAGCAGCCGGGACAGCCTGGGACTCTACAATGAGCAGTTCTTC
NA	TRBV19	NA	TRBJ1-6	CASTGGSSPLHF	TGTGCCAGTACGGGCGGGAGCTCACCCCTCCACTTT
NA	TRBV18	NA	TRBJ2-3	CASSPGTLGPDTQYF	TGTGCCAGCTCACCAGGCACGTTGGGCCCAGATACGCAGTATTTT
TRBD2	TRBV5-6	NA	TRBJ2-3	CASNTLGGLGTDTQYF	TGTGCCAGCAACACCCTGGGGGGGTTGGGCACAGATACGCAGTATTTT
NA	TRBV6-6	NA	TRBJ1-1	CASRVPSGTEAFF	TGTGCCAGCAGGGTCCCGTCGGGCACTGAAGCTTTCTTT
TRBD1	TRBV6-2/TRBV6-3	few	TRBJ1-5	CASSSRQGSNQPQHF	TGTGCCAGCAGCTCAAGACAGGGTAGCAATCAGCCCCAGCATTTT
NA	TRBV29-1	few	TRBJ1-5	CSVVWGAGDQPQHF	TGCAGCGTTGTATGGGGGGCCGGGGATCAGCCCCAGCATTTT
TRBD2	TRBV28	NA	TRBJ2-5	CASSPIGLAGVQETQYF	TGTGCCAGCAGTCCTATAGGGCTAGCGGGGGTGCAAGAGACCCAGTACTTC
NA	TRBV7-2	few	TRBJ2-1	CASRYGVVNEQFF	TGTGCCAGCAGATACGGGGTAGTAAATGAGCAGTTCTTC